This TCR beta chain appears in the sequencing data of a study of blood T cell repertoires in COVID-19. The wider study: Acute-phase and convalescent COVID-19 samples originated in the United States, Italy and Spain. PBMCs, B-cell-depleted T cells, or T cells were the source of the cDNA or gDNA that made up the material.

This CDR3 has 14 residues. V shed 7 bases, J shed 2 bases, and the junction held 4 bases outside the gene matches. In germline, CDR1 is LNHDA, CDR2 SQIVND (reference sequence). Assay: immunoSEQ multiplex PCR; the TCRdb copy retains only in-frame clones and omits some. The sample has about 200,000 clones; 70% to 90% are singletons. The source of this sequence is a man aged 35 to 55 with active or convalescent COVID-19. Sample: peripheral blood. The chain carries TRBV19 and TRBJ2-2; TRBD1 matches at 7 bases. The CDR3: CASKTGANTGELFF. The DNA of the CDR3 is TGTGCCAGTAAAACAGGGGCCAACACCGGGGAGCTGTTTTTT.